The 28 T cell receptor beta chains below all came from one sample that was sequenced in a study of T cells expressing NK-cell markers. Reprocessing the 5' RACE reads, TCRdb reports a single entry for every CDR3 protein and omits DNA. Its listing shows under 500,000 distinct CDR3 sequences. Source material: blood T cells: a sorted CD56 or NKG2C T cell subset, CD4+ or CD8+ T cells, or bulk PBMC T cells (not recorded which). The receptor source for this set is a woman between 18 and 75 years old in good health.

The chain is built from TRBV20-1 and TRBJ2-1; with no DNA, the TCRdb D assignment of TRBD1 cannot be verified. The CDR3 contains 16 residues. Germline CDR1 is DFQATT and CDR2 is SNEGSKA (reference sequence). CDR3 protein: CSAGGAEASSYNEQFF.

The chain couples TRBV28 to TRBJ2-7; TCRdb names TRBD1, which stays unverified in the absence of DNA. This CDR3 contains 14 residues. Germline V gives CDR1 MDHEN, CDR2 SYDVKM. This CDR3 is CASSFSRGVYEQYF. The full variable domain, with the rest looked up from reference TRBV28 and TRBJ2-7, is DVKVTQSSRYLVKRTGEKVFLECVQDMDHENMFWYRQDPGLGLRLIYFSYDVKMKEKGDIPEGYSVSREKKERFSLILESASTNQTSMYLCASSFSRGVYEQYFGPGTRLTVT.

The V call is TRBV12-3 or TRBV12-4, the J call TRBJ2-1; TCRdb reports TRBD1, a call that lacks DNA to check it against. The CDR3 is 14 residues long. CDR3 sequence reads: CASKRDVGDNEQFF.

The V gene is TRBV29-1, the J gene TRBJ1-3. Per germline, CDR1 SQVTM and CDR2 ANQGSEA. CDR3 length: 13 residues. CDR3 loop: CSVGLGRGNTIYF.

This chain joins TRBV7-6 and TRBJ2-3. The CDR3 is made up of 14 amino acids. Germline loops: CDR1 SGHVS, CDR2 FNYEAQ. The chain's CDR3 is CASSFRQFMDTQYF.

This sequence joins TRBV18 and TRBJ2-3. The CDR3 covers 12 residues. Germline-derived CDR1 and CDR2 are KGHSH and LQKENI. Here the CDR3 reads CASSPTSDTQYF.

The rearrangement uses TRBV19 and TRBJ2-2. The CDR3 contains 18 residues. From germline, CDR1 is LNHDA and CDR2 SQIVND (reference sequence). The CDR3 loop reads CASRMPSWFGVDAGELFF.

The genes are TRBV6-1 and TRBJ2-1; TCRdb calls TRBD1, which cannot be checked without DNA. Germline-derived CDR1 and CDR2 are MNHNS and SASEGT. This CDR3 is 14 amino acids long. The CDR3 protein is CASAAPPSYNEQFF.

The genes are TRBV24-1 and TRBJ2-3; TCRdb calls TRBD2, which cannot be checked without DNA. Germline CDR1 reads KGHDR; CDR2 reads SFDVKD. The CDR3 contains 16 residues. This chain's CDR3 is CATSDYSGPWGDTQYF.

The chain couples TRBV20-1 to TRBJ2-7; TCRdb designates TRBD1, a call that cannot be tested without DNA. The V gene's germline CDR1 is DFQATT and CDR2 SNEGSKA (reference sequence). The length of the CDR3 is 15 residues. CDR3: CSAREDRDLSYEQYF.

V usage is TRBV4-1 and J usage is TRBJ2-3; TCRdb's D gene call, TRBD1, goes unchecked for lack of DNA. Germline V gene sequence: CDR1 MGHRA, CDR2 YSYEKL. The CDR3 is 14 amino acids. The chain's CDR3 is CASSRAEGVDTQYF.

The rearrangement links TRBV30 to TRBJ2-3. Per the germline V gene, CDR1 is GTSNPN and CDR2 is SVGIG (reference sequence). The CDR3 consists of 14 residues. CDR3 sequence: CAWGVGASTDTQYF.

The CDR3 loop reads CASTHPRGGSPGTDTQYF. This chain links TRBV5-6 with TRBJ2-3; with no DNA, the TCRdb D assignment of TRBD2 cannot be verified. Per the germline V gene, CDR1 is SGHDT and CDR2 is YYEEEE. This CDR3 has 18 amino acids.

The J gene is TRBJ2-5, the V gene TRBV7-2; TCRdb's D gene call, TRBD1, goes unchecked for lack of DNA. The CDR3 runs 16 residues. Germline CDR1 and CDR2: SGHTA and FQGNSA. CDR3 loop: CASSTRSPGGKETQYF.

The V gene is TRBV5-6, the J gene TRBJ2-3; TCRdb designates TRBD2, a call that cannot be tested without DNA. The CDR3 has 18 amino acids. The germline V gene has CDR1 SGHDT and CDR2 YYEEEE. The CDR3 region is CASSLVGLAVTPTDTQYF.

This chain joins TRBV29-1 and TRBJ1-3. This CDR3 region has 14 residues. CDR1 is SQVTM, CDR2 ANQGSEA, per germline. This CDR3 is CSVGRRKAGNTIYF.

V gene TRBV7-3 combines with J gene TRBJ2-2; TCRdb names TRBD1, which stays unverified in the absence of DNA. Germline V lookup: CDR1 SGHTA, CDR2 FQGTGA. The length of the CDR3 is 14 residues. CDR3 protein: CASREQGSAGELFF. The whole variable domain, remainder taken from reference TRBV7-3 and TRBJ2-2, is GAGVSQTPSNKVTEKGKYVELRCDPISGHTALYWYRQSLGQGPEFLIYFQGTGAADDSGLPNDRFFAVRPEGSVSTLKIQRTERGDSAVYLCASREQGSAGELFFGEGSRLTVL.

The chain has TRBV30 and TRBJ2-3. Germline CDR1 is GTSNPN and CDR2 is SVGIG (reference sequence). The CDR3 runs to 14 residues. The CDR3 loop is CAWSVSLSTDTQYF.

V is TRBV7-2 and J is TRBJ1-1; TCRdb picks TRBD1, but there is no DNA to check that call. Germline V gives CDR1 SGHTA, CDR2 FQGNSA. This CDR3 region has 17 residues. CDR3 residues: CASSLSPPTGGDTEAFF.

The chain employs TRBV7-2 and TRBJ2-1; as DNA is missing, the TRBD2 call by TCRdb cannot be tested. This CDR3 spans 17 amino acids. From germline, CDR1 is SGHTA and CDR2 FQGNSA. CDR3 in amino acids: CASSSLGFAGGTGEQFF.

The CDR3 loop is CSARGLAGRSDEQFF. The chain links TRBV20-1 to TRBJ2-1; the D gene TCRdb calls, TRBD2, cannot be checked with no DNA. The CDR3 is 15 residues long. The V gene's germline CDR1 is DFQATT and CDR2 SNEGSKA (reference sequence).

The CDR3 loop is CASSEQGSGGYQPQHF. This rearrangement joins TRBV6-1 to TRBJ1-5; checking the TCRdb D call of TRBD1 is not possible without DNA. CDR3 length: 16 residues. Germline-derived CDR1 and CDR2 are MNHNS and SASEGT.

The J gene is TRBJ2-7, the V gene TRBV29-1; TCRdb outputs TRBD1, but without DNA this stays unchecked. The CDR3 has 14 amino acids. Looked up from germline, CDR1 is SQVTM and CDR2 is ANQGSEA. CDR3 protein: CSVEEPGLGVEQYF.

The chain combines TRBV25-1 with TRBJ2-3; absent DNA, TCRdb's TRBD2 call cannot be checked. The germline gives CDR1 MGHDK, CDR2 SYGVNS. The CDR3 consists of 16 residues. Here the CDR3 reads CASSANSGTSTDTQYF.

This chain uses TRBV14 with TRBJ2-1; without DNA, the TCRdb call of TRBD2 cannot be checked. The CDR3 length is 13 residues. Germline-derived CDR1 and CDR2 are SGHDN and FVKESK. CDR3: CASSQIPSGEQFF.

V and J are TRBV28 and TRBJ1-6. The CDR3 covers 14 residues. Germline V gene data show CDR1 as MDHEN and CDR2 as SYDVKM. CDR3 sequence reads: CASRGAVGNSPLHF.

The CDR3 loop is CASSTDTLGNEQFF. The chain links TRBV14 to TRBJ2-1; TCRdb names TRBD1, which stays unverified in the absence of DNA. From germline, CDR1 is SGHDN and CDR2 FVKESK. This CDR3 comprises 14 residues.

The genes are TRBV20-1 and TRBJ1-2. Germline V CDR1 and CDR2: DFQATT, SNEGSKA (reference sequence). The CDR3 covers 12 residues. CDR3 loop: CSATGSNYGYTF.